The 27 T cell receptor beta chains given below trace back to one sample, sequenced in a study of T cell repertoires in cytomegalovirus infection. TCRdb independently ran MiXCR on the reads; one entry per CDR3 protein. The sample has approximately 910,000 distinct CDR3 sequences, roughly 30% seen once. Their cognate antigens are unknown. Sequencing used cultured CD8+ T cells from PBMCs, obtained from culture after CMV antigen stimulation. The receptor source for this set is a human donor in good health (CMV status not recorded). Some clones in this sample may be carry-over from other donors' samples.

The CDR3 reads CASSFLRGRGENTEAFF. DNA of the CDR3: TGTGCCAGCAGTTTCCTGAGGGGCCGTGGAGAGAACACTGAAGCTTTCTTT. V and J are TRBV6-6 and TRBJ1-1, with D possibly matching TRBD1 (5 bases). CDR3 size: 17 residues. The ends were cut back, 4 bases at V and 1 base at J, with 19 bases in the middle. The germline gives CDR1 MNHNY, CDR2 SVGAGI (reference sequence).

This clonotype was observed a few times. The rearrangement links TRBV7-9 to TRBJ1-3; unclear D gene. CDR3 length: 17 amino acids. Between the trimmed V and J ends, which lost 2 bases and 2 bases, there was a span of 16 bases. Germline V gives CDR1 SEHNR, CDR2 FQNEAQ (reference sequence). The CDR3 region is CASSLTPLSRPGNTIYF. CDR3 DNA sequence: TGTGCCAGCAGCTTAACACCATTAAGCCGTCCTGGAAACACCATATATTTT.

The V call is TRBV6-2 or TRBV6-3, the J call TRBJ2-1; D is undetermined. V was shortened by 6 bases and J by 8 bases, with 17 bases between the two germline ends. Per the germline V gene, CDR1 is MNHEY and CDR2 is SVGEGT. The CDR3 contains 14 residues. The CDR3: CASRGLAQRDEQFF. In DNA, the CDR3 is TGTGCCAGCAGGGGCCTGGCACAAAGGGATGAGCAGTTCTTC.

There are a few counts of this clonotype. J is TRBJ2-7 and V is TRBV4-1; D is ambiguous. CDR1 and CDR2 (germline): MGHRA, YSYEKL. The CDR3 has 16 residues. V lost 4 bases to trimming and J lost 5 bases, with 21 bases between them. CDR3 sequence reads: CASSLKTPMADHEQYF. CDR3 DNA sequence: TGCGCCAGCAGCCTAAAAACCCCAATGGCAGACCACGAGCAGTACTTC.

The chain has TRBV7-9 and TRBJ2-5; tentatively, D is TRBD2 (5 bases). The CDR3 contains 14 residues. Looked up from germline, CDR1 is SEHNR and CDR2 is FQNEAQ (reference sequence). With 6 bases removed from V and 3 bases from J, the gap between germline ends came to 14 bases. The DNA of the CDR3 is TGTGCCAGCAGTTTTCGGGGTTTCGAAGAGACCCAGTACTTC. It is translated as CASSFRGFEETQYF.

This chain uses TRBV7-8 with TRBJ2-3; possibly TRBD2 for D (5 bases). Trimming removed 8 bases at V and 5 bases at J, with 17 bases between. CDR1 is SGHVS, CDR2 FQNEAQ, per germline. CDR3 length: 14 amino acids. The CDR3 loop is CASSGGSRLDTQYF. In nucleotides, the CDR3 is TGTGCCAGCTCCGGCGGGTCAAGACTAGATACGCAGTATTTT.

The chain has TRBV25-1 and TRBJ2-1, with 8 bases aligning to TRBD1. The CDR3 is 15 amino acids. V lost 3 bases to trimming and J lost 10 bases; unmatched junction nucleotides: 11. Germline V lookup: CDR1 MGHDK, CDR2 SYGVNS. CDR3 region: CASSDPIGTGSEQFF. In DNA, the CDR3 is TGTGCCAGCAGTGACCCCATCGGGACAGGCAGCGAGCAGTTCTTC.

The chain is built from TRBV20-1 and TRBJ2-7; possibly TRBD2 for D (5 bases). The CDR3 consists of 13 residues. The germline V and J ends were trimmed by 3 bases and 5 bases, with 14 bases remaining between them. Germline assignment: CDR1 DFQATT and CDR2 SNEGSKA (reference sequence). As DNA, the CDR3 is TGCAGTGCTAGGGACCGAGCGGACGACGAGCAGTACTTC. Residues: CSARDRADDEQYF.

The rearrangement joins TRBV7-9 to TRBJ2-5, with a possible D match to TRBD2 (6 bases). V was clipped by 2 bases and J by 4 bases, with 14 bases between them. This CDR3 is built from 15 residues. The germline V gene encodes CDR1 SEHNR and CDR2 FQNEAQ (reference sequence). The CDR3 protein is CASSLNPGTSETQYF. The CDR3 nucleotides are TGTGCCAGCAGCTTAAACCCGGGGACTTCAGAGACCCAGTACTTC.

The rearrangement uses TRBV27 and TRBJ2-2, with D unclear. Germline V gives CDR1 MNHEY, CDR2 SMNVEV (reference sequence). V lost 1 base, J lost 1 base, and 7 bases lay in between. The CDR3 totals 15 residues. The CDR3 loop is CASSLYTVNTGELFF. CDR3 in DNA: TGTGCCAGCAGTTTATACACAGTGAACACCGGGGAGCTGTTTTTT.

The genes are TRBV6-1 and TRBJ2-2; perhaps TRBD2 as D (6 bases). Trimming left V 10 bases short and J 1 base short, with 7 bases between. Per germline, CDR1 MNHNS and CDR2 SASEGT. The CDR3 is 12 amino acids. CDR3 nucleotides: TGTGCCAACGGGGGGAACACCGGGGAGCTGTTTTTT. Protein sequence: CANGGNTGELFF.

V usage is TRBV2 and J usage is TRBJ2-1, with 7 positions matching TRBD1. V lost 4 bases and J lost 6; bases outside the gene matches: 3. The germline CDR1 and CDR2 sequences are SNHLY and FYNNEI. CDR3 length equals 13 residues. CDR3 sequence (DNA): TGTGCCAGCAGTGTAGAGGGGGCCAATGAGCAGTTCTTC. It yields the protein CASSVEGANEQFF.

This clonotype was detected a few times. The rearrangement uses TRBV19 and TRBJ2-1; 15 bases line up with TRBD2. CDR3 length: 16 amino acids. Germline CDR1 LNHDA, CDR2 SQIVND (reference sequence). The J segment lost 8 bases and the V segment lost 0 bases, leaving 2 bases of the junction unmatched. The CDR3 here is CASSIDGTSGGHEQFF. CDR3 bases: TGTGCCAGTAGTATAGATGGGACTAGCGGGGGGCATGAGCAGTTCTTC. Supplemented by reference TRBV19 and TRBJ2-1, the full variable domain reads DGGITQSPKYLFRKEGQNVTLSCEQNLNHDAMYWYRQDPGQGLRLIYYSQIVNDFQKGDIAEGYSVSREKKESFPLTVTSAQKNPTAFYLCASSIDGTSGGHEQFFGPGTRLTVL.

This clonotype appeared many times. The V call is TRBV7-6, the J call TRBJ2-1; D remains ambiguous. Trimming took off 4 bases at V and 7 bases at J, with 8 bases between the two ends. Germline loops: CDR1 SGHVS, CDR2 FNYEAQ. This CDR3 comprises 12 residues. CDR3 loop: CASSWKENEQFF. The CDR3 DNA is TGTGCCAGCAGCTGGAAGGAGAATGAGCAGTTCTTC.

This sequence joins TRBV7-6 and TRBJ2-1; 12 nucleotides agree with TRBD2. The V segment lost 0 bases and the J segment 4 bases; nucleotides outside the gene matches: 7. The CDR3 length is 18 residues. Germline loops: CDR1 SGHVS, CDR2 FNYEAQ. CDR3 residues: CASSLAHPGTSGYNEQFF. CDR3 bases: TGTGCCAGCAGCTTAGCCCACCCTGGGACTAGCGGGTACAATGAGCAGTTCTTC. The full variable domain, with the rest looked up from reference TRBV7-6 and TRBJ2-1, is GAGVSQSPRYKVTKRGQDVALRCDPISGHVSLYWYRQALGQGPEFLTYFNYEAQQDKSGLPNDRFSAERPEGSISTLTIQRTEQRDSAMYRCASSLAHPGTSGYNEQFFGPGTRLTVL.

This clonotype occurred many times. The chain uses TRBV7-2 and TRBJ2-7, with a tentative D call TRBD1 (5 bases). This CDR3 contains 16 residues. V was clipped by 4 bases and J by 2 bases, with 18 bases between them. The germline gives CDR1 SGHTA, CDR2 FQGNSA. CDR3 loop: CASSSLVLDTTYEQYF. Written as DNA, the CDR3 is TGTGCCAGCAGCTCCTTGGTGTTGGACACCACCTACGAGCAGTACTTC.

This clonotype was seen many times. CDR3 sequence reads: CASSLESVNTEAFF. The CDR3 DNA is TGTGCCAGCAGCTTGGAATCCGTGAACACTGAAGCTTTCTTT. This chain uses TRBV5-4 with TRBJ1-1; D is ambiguous. CDR3 size: 14 residues. Germline values: CDR1 SGHNT, CDR2 YYREEE (reference sequence). The V gene lost 0 bases and the J gene lost 0 bases, with 6 bases spanning the gap.

The chain uses TRBV7-2 and TRBJ2-5, with D hard to call. V was cut by 2 bases and J by 2 bases, with 12 bases left in between. The CDR3 covers 15 residues. Germline values: CDR1 SGHTA, CDR2 FQGNSA. In DNA form, the CDR3 reads TGTGCCAGCAGCTTATTTTTAGTGGGACAAGAGACCCAGTACTTC. Protein sequence: CASSLFLVGQETQYF.

The genes are TRBV27 and TRBJ2-5; D possibly corresponds to TRBD2 (5 bases). The V and J ends lost 5 bases and 9 bases respectively, with 10 bases between them. This CDR3 is built from 11 residues. Looked up from germline, CDR1 is MNHEY and CDR2 is SMNVEV (reference sequence). The CDR3 DNA sequence: TGTGCCAGCAGTCACTCCGGGGCCCAGTACTTC. Translated, it gives CASSHSGAQYF.

The chain has TRBV2 and TRBJ1-5; D is unresolved. V shed 8 bases and J shed 1 base, with 12 bases lying between them. Germline assignment: CDR1 SNHLY and CDR2 FYNNEI. The CDR3 runs 14 residues. The CDR3 sequence: CASDSPRSNQPQHF. The DNA of the CDR3 is TGTGCCAGCGACTCTCCAAGGAGCAATCAGCCCCAGCATTTT.

The J gene is TRBJ2-5, the V gene TRBV5-1, with TRBD1 matching 9 bases. CDR1 and CDR2 from the germline V gene are SGHRS and YFSETQ. V lost 1 base and J lost 5; bases outside the gene matches: 6. The CDR3 is 15 amino acids. CDR3 in amino acids: CASSLYRQGDETQYF. The CDR3 bases are TGCGCCAGCAGCTTGTATAGACAGGGGGATGAGACCCAGTACTTC.

The chain uses TRBV4-1 and TRBJ2-1; no clear D. Trimming pared 1 base from V and 6 bases from J, leaving 7 bases between. Germline V gives CDR1 MGHRA, CDR2 YSYEKL. This CDR3 contains 13 residues. CDR3: CASSQGVGNEQFF. CDR3 bases: TGCGCCAGCAGCCAAGGGGTGGGCAATGAGCAGTTCTTC.

This clonotype was observed a few times. The V gene is TRBV7-9, the J gene TRBJ1-5; TRBD1 aligns across 7 bases. This CDR3 is 14 amino acids long. CDR1 and CDR2 (germline): SEHNR, FQNEAQ (reference sequence). V was clipped by 5 bases and J by 5 bases; unmatched bases: 6. DNA of the CDR3: TGTGCCAGCAGCCAGGGACAGCGGCATCAGCCCCAGCATTTT. It encodes CASSQGQRHQPQHF.

This clonotype was recorded a few times. V and J are TRBV4-2 and TRBJ2-3; D gene uncertain. Germline V gene sequence: CDR1 LGHNA, CDR2 YNFKEQ. V was pared by 1 base and J by 0 bases, with 8 bases between. The CDR3 covers 15 residues. CDR3 DNA sequence: TGTGCCAGCAGCCAAGGGCAGTTTAGCACAGATACGCAGTATTTT. This translates into CASSQGQFSTDTQYF.

Notes on this clonotype: A read error may explain this, as a much larger clone is one base away. This chain connects TRBV7-8 to TRBJ2-1; 9 bases agree with TRBD1. V shed 1 base, J shed 6 bases, and the junction held 7 bases outside the gene matches. This CDR3 contains 16 residues. Germline V gene sequence: CDR1 SGHVS, CDR2 FQNEAQ. CDR3 protein: CASSLGRTGACNEQFF. CDR3 sequence (DNA): TGTGCCAGCAGCTTAGGGCGGACAGGGGCCTGCAATGAGCAGTTCTTC.

J is TRBJ2-3 and V is TRBV6-5; D not resolved. The CDR3 has 14 amino acids. CDR1 is MNHEY, CDR2 SVGAGI, per germline. The V end lost 0 bases, the J end lost 2 bases, and 6 bases lay between the germline ends. The CDR3 DNA reads TGTGCCAGCAGTTACTCCCCTGCCACAGATACGCAGTATTTT. Translation gives CASSYSPATDTQYF.

This clonotype was found once. Germline and junction disagree at one end, which may indicate a read error. V usage is TRBV7-8 and J usage is TRBJ1-4, with D maybe TRBD1 (6 bases). In germline, CDR1 is SGHVS, CDR2 FQNEAQ. The CDR3 has 16 amino acids. CDR3 sequence: CVSSPVAGATNEKLFF. The CDR3, as DNA: TGTGTCAGCAGCCCCGTAGCAGGGGCAACTAATGAAAAACTGTTTTTT.